The rows below give T cell receptor beta chains drawn from one sample of a study of regulatory T cells in long-lasting Graves disease. In TCRdb, the multiplex PCR reads were re-called with MiXCR into one record per CDR3 protein. The profile covers about 470,000 distinct CDR3 sequences, with about 16% appearing a single time and approximately 12% taken by the ten largest. These data also featured in a second study, about T cells in Graves' hyperthyroidism and ophthalmopathy.

Specimen: peripheral blood mononuclear cells (PBMCs), collected at new diagnosis, from a patient treated with antithyroid drugs. These receptors were taken from a man in his forties with Graves disease. CDR3s include the opening cysteine and the closing phenylalanine or tryptophan. The order of the fields is V gene, CDR3 length, J gene, clone size, D gene, CDR3 protein, CDR3 DNA. The D gene is left open where the match is weak. For some rows the clone size is stated as once, few or many, or as a class when expanded; others skip it.

TRBV28	15	TRBJ2-5	many	TRBD2	CASSQGSGRRETQYF	TGTGCCAGCAGTCAGGGTAGCGGGAGGAGGGAGACCCAGTACTTC
TRBV30	12	TRBJ1-1	.	.	CAWTQGQIEAFF	TGTGCCTGGACCCAGGGGCAGATTGAAGCTTTCTTT
TRBV11-1	17	TRBJ2-2	many	.	CASSFGSATSSTGELFF	TGTGCCAGCAGCTTTGGATCCGCTACGTCATCCACCGGGGAGCTGTTTTTT
TRBV3-1	14	TRBJ2-5	.	TRBD2	CASRHSGARETQYF	TGTGCCAGCAGACATAGCGGGGCCAGAGAGACCCAGTACTTC
TRBV6-1	13	TRBJ1-2	few	.	CASDSSRGHGYTF	TGTGCCAGCGACTCTTCCAGGGGTCATGGCTACACCTTC
TRBV11-2	14	TRBJ2-7	many	TRBD2	CASRRLAGTYEQYF	TGTGCCAGCAGACGACTAGCGGGGACCTACGAGCAGTACTTC
TRBV7-9	13	TRBJ2-1	many	.	CASSPRAANEQFF	TGTGCCAGCAGCCCTAGGGCAGCCAATGAGCAGTTCTTC
TRBV2	16	TRBJ2-3	many	TRBD2	CATKRYSGSTTDTQYF	TGTGCCACCAAAAGGTATAGCGGGAGCACCACAGATACGCAGTATTTT
TRBV5-1	13	TRBJ2-7	many	.	CASSSSGVYEQYF	TGCGCCAGCAGCTCGTCGGGGGTTTACGAGCAGTACTTC
TRBV6-1	15	TRBJ1-5	.	TRBD1	CASSRSGQRNQPQHF	TGTGCCAGCAGCCGATCGGGACAGCGCAATCAGCCCCAGCATTTT
TRBV5-1	17	TRBJ2-1	few	.	CASSLGRDPLFNNEQFF	TGCGCCAGCAGCTTGGGGAGGGATCCCCTTTTTAACAATGAGCAGTTCTTC
TRBV19	14	TRBJ2-2	few	.	CASKAEENTGELFF	TGTGCCAGTAAGGCGGAAGAGAACACCGGGGAGCTGTTTTTT
TRBV20-1	13	TRBJ2-3	many	.	CSASGGYTDTQYF	TGCAGTGCTAGCGGCGGGTACACAGATACGCAGTATTTT
TRBV20-1	16	TRBJ2-1	.	.	CSARVATIDSYNEQFF	TGCAGTGCTAGGGTCGCGACTATCGACTCCTACAATGAGCAGTTCTTC
TRBV2	12	TRBJ2-7	many	.	CASRRGVREQYF	TGTGCCAGCCGCCGGGGAGTTAGAGAGCAGTACTTC
TRBV7-9	19	TRBJ2-7	few	TRBD2	CASSFTLGLAGGPSYEQYF	TGTGCCAGCAGCTTTACCCTGGGTCTAGCGGGAGGACCCTCCTACGAGCAGTACTTC
TRBV6-1	17	TRBJ2-7	.	TRBD2	CASRSGTSGSFFYEQYF	TGTGCCAGCAGGTCAGGGACTAGCGGGAGTTTTTTCTACGAGCAGTACTTC
TRBV7-2	14	TRBJ2-7	many	.	CASRTPAGSYEQYF	TGTGCCAGCAGGACCCCGGCGGGCTCCTACGAGCAGTACTTC
TRBV11-3	15	TRBJ2-3	many	.	CASSLDGRFTDTQYF	TGTGCCAGCAGCTTAGACGGGAGATTTACAGATACGCAGTATTTT
TRBV6-2/TRBV6-3	14	TRBJ2-5	.	TRBD2	CASTERAGGETQYF	TGTGCCAGCACCGAGAGGGCGGGAGGAGAGACCCAGTACTTC
TRBV12-3/TRBV12-4	13	TRBJ1-2	few	TRBD1	CASSLDGQGSYTF	TGTGCCAGCAGTCTCGACGGACAGGGGAGCTACACCTTC
TRBV24-1	15	TRBJ2-3	.	.	CATSEGTNTPDTQYF	TGTGCCACCAGTGAAGGGACCAACACCCCGGATACGCAGTATTTT
TRBV20-1	15	TRBJ2-7	.	TRBD2	CSARALLADSYEQYF	TGCAGTGCTAGAGCTCTACTAGCGGACTCCTACGAGCAGTACTTC
TRBV29-1	14	TRBJ1-2	.	.	CSVSRERQPYGYTF	TGCAGCGTCTCCCGAGAGCGACAGCCCTATGGCTACACCTTC
TRBV30	12	TRBJ2-7	many	.	CAWKESSYEQYF	TGTGCCTGGAAAGAGAGCTCCTACGAGCAGTACTTC
TRBV30	14	TRBJ2-7	many	.	CAWRKRTLSYEQYF	TGTGCCTGGAGAAAAAGGACACTCTCCTACGAGCAGTACTTC
TRBV30	14	TRBJ2-1	many	TRBD2	CAWSVHGGRGEQFF	TGTGCCTGGAGTGTACACGGCGGGAGGGGTGAGCAGTTCTTC
TRBV9	16	TRBJ2-7	.	TRBD2	CASSPILAGPNYEQYF	TGTGCCAGCAGCCCCATTCTAGCGGGCCCTAACTACGAGCAGTACTTC
TRBV29-1	12	TRBJ2-7	.	.	CSVVIRAYEQYF	TGCAGCGTTGTAATTAGGGCCTACGAGCAGTACTTC
TRBV7-6	15	TRBJ2-7	many	.	CASSSAPAGGYEQYF	TGTGCCAGCAGCTCCGCGCCGGCCGGCGGTTACGAGCAGTACTTC
TRBV11-3	15	TRBJ2-7	many	TRBD2	CASGLGVAGRYEQYF	TGTGCCAGCGGGCTCGGAGTAGCGGGACGCTACGAGCAGTACTTC
TRBV7-2	16	TRBJ2-3	many	.	CASSIGRDPTTDTQYF	TGTGCCAGCAGCATCGGTCGGGACCCCACCACAGATACGCAGTATTTT
TRBV9	15	TRBJ2-5	few	.	CASSVDRGLQETQYF	TGTGCCAGCAGCGTAGATCGAGGGCTCCAAGAGACCCAGTACTTC
TRBV12-3/TRBV12-4	13	TRBJ1-1	many	.	CASSPGEVTEAFF	TGTGCCAGCAGCCCAGGGGAGGTCACTGAAGCTTTCTTT
TRBV12-3/TRBV12-4	14	TRBJ2-7	many	.	CASSFSKGTDEQYF	TGTGCCAGCAGTTTCAGTAAGGGTACGGACGAGCAGTACTTC
TRBV29-1	12	TRBJ1-1	many	.	CSVGTVGTEAFF	TGCAGCGTTGGGACGGTGGGCACTGAAGCTTTCTTT
TRBV7-8	14	TRBJ1-1	.	TRBD1	CASSSRDSYTEAFF	TGTGCCAGCAGCTCAAGGGACAGTTACACTGAAGCTTTCTTT
TRBV2	15	TRBJ2-2	many	TRBD2	CASSGLALNTGELFF	TGTGCCAGCAGTGGACTAGCCTTGAACACCGGGGAGCTGTTTTTT
TRBV7-2	13	TRBJ1-4	few	.	CASSWGSNEKLFF	TGTGCCAGCAGCTGGGGGTCTAATGAAAAACTGTTTTTT
TRBV7-9	19	TRBJ1-6	few	.	CASSPSRSGRDSYNSPLHF	TGTGCCAGCAGCCCTTCTAGGTCAGGGCGGGACTCCTATAATTCACCCCTCCACTTT
TRBV5-5	17	TRBJ1-1	many	.	CASSLGPSPGVNTEAFF	TGTGCCAGCAGCTTGGGCCCAAGTCCTGGGGTGAACACTGAAGCTTTCTTT
TRBV5-1	14	TRBJ2-7	many	.	CASSLDTGSYEQYF	TGCGCCAGCAGCTTGGACACGGGCTCCTACGAGCAGTACTTC
TRBV29-1	12	TRBJ1-5	.	.	CSVRRGNQPQHF	TGCAGCGTTAGAAGAGGCAATCAGCCCCAGCATTTT
TRBV24-1	16	TRBJ2-1	.	.	CATSDLTPTNYNEQFF	TGTGCCACCAGTGATTTGACACCCACGAATTACAATGAGCAGTTCTTC
TRBV25-1	14	TRBJ1-5	.	.	CASSDSGPNQPQHF	TGTGCCAGCAGTGATTCAGGACCCAATCAGCCCCAGCATTTT
TRBV15	13	TRBJ2-5	.	.	CATSRDRELGQYF	TGTGCCACCAGCAGAGATCGGGAGTTGGGCCAGTACTTC
TRBV29-1	13	TRBJ2-7	few	.	CSVRRGVSYEQYF	TGCAGCGTTCGGAGGGGGGTATCCTACGAGCAGTACTTC
TRBV11-2	13	TRBJ2-5	many	TRBD1	CASSRDRGETQYF	TGTGCCAGCAGCCGGGACAGGGGGGAGACCCAGTACTTC
TRBV7-9	12	TRBJ2-3	.	TRBD2	CASSTGLAMQYF	TGTGCCAGCAGCACGGGACTAGCGATGCAGTATTTT
TRBV29-1	14	TRBJ2-1	few	.	CSGLRGRASNEQFF	TGCAGCGGCTTAAGGGGGAGGGCCTCCAATGAGCAGTTCTTC
TRBV5-1	15	TRBJ2-6	.	.	CASSTEYGGANVLTF	TGCGCCAGCAGCACGGAATACGGTGGGGCCAACGTCCTGACTTTC
TRBV20-1	15	TRBJ2-4	few	.	CSARVGTLTKNIQYF	TGCAGTGCTAGGGTAGGGACGTTAACCAAAAACATTCAGTACTTC
TRBV2	16	TRBJ1-5	many	TRBD1	CASSDAGGFGNQPQHF	TGTGCCAGCAGTGATGCAGGGGGCTTTGGCAATCAGCCCCAGCATTTT
TRBV7-8	15	TRBJ2-1	many	TRBD2	CASSLNLAGRNEQFF	TGTGCCAGCAGCTTAAACCTAGCGGGAAGGAATGAGCAGTTCTTC
TRBV5-1	14	TRBJ2-3	many	.	CASSLDQLADTQYF	TGCGCCAGCAGCTTGGACCAGCTTGCAGATACGCAGTATTTT